Following are 17 T cell receptor beta chains from one sample sequenced in a study of shared clonotypes between healthy human individuals. Cells designated naive CD8 were CD45RO-negative and were positively selected for CCR7, with terminally differentiated effector memory CD45RA+ cells excluded. TCRdb keeps only in-frame clones here, not all; method: immunoSEQ multiplex PCR. Here the sample spans 550,000 to 750,000 clones, around 95% being singletons. Sequenced input: naive CD8+ T cells sorted from blood. These receptors were taken from a woman aged 30 to 39 in good health.

V and J are TRBV13 and TRBJ2-7; D remains ambiguous. V shed 5 bases and J shed 2 bases, with 16 bases lying between them. The CDR3 runs 15 residues. Germline CDR1 and CDR2: PRHDT and FYEKMQ (reference sequence). The CDR3: CASSPGSGSPYEQYF. The CDR3 DNA follows: TGTGCCAGCAGCCCCGGAAGTGGGTCCCCCTACGAGCAGTACTTC. The full variable domain, rest sourced from reference TRBV13 and TRBJ2-7, is AAGVIQSPRHLIKEKRETATLKCYPIPRHDTVYWYQQGPGQDPQFLISFYEKMQSDKGSIPDRFSAQQFSDYHSELNMSSLELGDSALYFCASSPGSGSPYEQYFGPGTRLTVT.

The count of this clone is one. The chain recombines TRBV27 with TRBJ2-1; D remains unclear. Deletions cut 8 bases from V and 2 bases from J, with 16 bases between. CDR1 and CDR2 from the germline V gene are MNHEY and SMNVEV (reference sequence). The CDR3 runs 15 residues. The DNA of the CDR3 is TGTGCCAGCCAATACGCGATTGGGGCCTACAATGAGCAGTTCTTC. This translates into CASQYAIGAYNEQFF.

For the CDR3, the DNA is TGCGCCAGCAGTGAGCCAGGCTATGAGCAGTTCTTC. Translated: CASSEPGYEQFF. This chain links TRBV10-1 with TRBJ2-1; no clear D gene. CDR3 length equals 12 residues. Between the trimmed V and J ends, which lost 2 bases and 8 bases, there was a span of 7 bases. CDR1 and CDR2 from the germline V gene are WNHNN and SYGVQD (reference sequence).

The chain is built from TRBV12-5 and TRBJ2-1; TRBD1 aligns across 9 bases. Looked up from germline, CDR1 is LGHNT and CDR2 is FRNRAP. The CDR3 length is 14 residues. Germline trimming cut 6 bases from V and 8 bases from J; bases unmatched to any gene: 8. In DNA, the CDR3 is TGTGCTAGTGGCCTGGGGACAGGGTTCGATGAGCAGTTCTTC. Amino acids: CASGLGTGFDEQFF.

This clone was found a few times. The CDR3 protein is CASTDRPMNTEAFF. CDR3 coding DNA: TGTGCCAGCACAGACAGACCCATGAACACTGAAGCTTTCTTT. This chain uses TRBV27 with TRBJ1-1, with a tentative D call TRBD1 (5 bases). The CDR3 runs to 14 residues. The germline V and J ends were trimmed by 7 bases and 0 bases, with 12 bases remaining between them. Looked up from germline, CDR1 is MNHEY and CDR2 is SMNVEV (reference sequence).

In its sample, this clone was seen once. This sequence joins TRBV28 and TRBJ2-1; 7 bases agree with TRBD2. V lost 2 bases to trimming and J lost 9 bases; unmatched junction nucleotides: 19. The CDR3 extends over 18 amino acids. Germline CDR1 and CDR2: MDHEN and SYDVKM. Written as DNA, the CDR3 is TGTGCCAGCAGTTTACGGCGGCTAGCGGCTATACAAGGCAGTGAGCAGTTCTTC. It yields the protein CASSLRRLAAIQGSEQFF. The full variable domain, in which reference TRBV28 and TRBJ2-1 provide the parts outside the CDR3, is DVKVTQSSRYLVKRTGEKVFLECVQDMDHENMFWYRQDPGLGLRLIYFSYDVKMKEKGDIPEGYSVSREKKERFSLILESASTNQTSMYLCASSLRRLAAIQGSEQFFGPGTRLTVL.

The V call is TRBV10-3, the J call TRBJ2-1; 12 bases align to TRBD2. The V gene's germline CDR1 is ENHRY and CDR2 SYGVKD. With 4 bases clipped from V and 7 bases from J, the junction kept 2 bases outside the gene matches. This CDR3 has 14 residues. CDR3 in amino acids: CAISGGTSGNEQFF. The CDR3, as DNA: TGTGCCATCAGTGGGGGGACTAGCGGGAATGAGCAGTTCTTC.

This clone was detected once. This chain uses TRBV9 with TRBJ1-4; possibly TRBD1 for D (5 bases). Germline CDR1 SGDLS, CDR2 YYNGEE. The germline V and J ends were trimmed by 4 bases and 7 bases, with 14 bases remaining between them. The CDR3 loop spans 14 amino acids. CDR3 protein: CASSPRDGLEKLFF. The CDR3 DNA reads as TGTGCCAGCAGCCCGCGGGACGGCCTTGAAAAACTGTTTTTT.

CDR3 sequence reads: CASSLSYHLLHQETQYF. In DNA form, the CDR3 reads TGTGCCAGCAGTTTATCGTATCACCTTCTTCACCAAGAGACCCAGTACTTC. The rearrangement links TRBV27 to TRBJ2-5; unclear D gene. The CDR3 covers 17 residues. The germline V and J ends were trimmed by 0 bases and 0 bases, with 14 bases remaining between them. Germline loops: CDR1 MNHEY, CDR2 SMNVEV (reference sequence).

The chain carries TRBV10-1 and TRBJ2-2, with TRBD2 identical over 7 bases. V was clipped by 3 bases and J by 6 bases; unmatched bases: 13. Germline-derived CDR1 and CDR2 are WNHNN and SYGVQD (reference sequence). The CDR3 sequence is 17 residues long. The CDR3 sequence is CASSDRRGGRSAGELFF. CDR3 DNA sequence: TGCGCCAGCAGTGACCGGAGGGGCGGGAGATCGGCCGGGGAGCTGTTTTTT.

The chain carries TRBV2 and TRBJ1-1; TRBD1 is a possible D gene (6 bases). There are 16 residues in the CDR3. Per germline, CDR1 SNHLY and CDR2 FYNNEI. Trimming took off 2 bases at V and 2 bases at J, with 15 bases between the two ends. The CDR3, as DNA: TGTGCCAGCAGTGAAATAGGTCCGGGGGCAAACACTGAAGCTTTCTTT. Protein sequence: CASSEIGPGANTEAFF.

The chain has TRBV7-6 and TRBJ2-2; maybe TRBD2 (6 bases). The germline V and J ends were trimmed by 7 bases and 6 bases, with 9 bases remaining between them. This CDR3 contains 12 residues. The germline gives CDR1 SGHVS, CDR2 FNYEAQ. DNA for the CDR3: TGTGCCAGCACCACGGGGGCCGGGGAGCTGTTTTTT. The encoded protein is CASTTGAGELFF.

The rearrangement uses TRBV28 and TRBJ2-1; 9 nucleotides match TRBD2. The CDR3 is 16 residues long. The junction had 9 bases not matched to a gene; V was cut back by 1 base and J by 8 bases. Per the germline V gene, CDR1 is MDHEN and CDR2 is SYDVKM. CDR3 sequence: CASSLSREGLSYEQFF. The CDR3 bases are TGTGCCAGCAGTTTATCGCGGGAGGGCCTTTCGTATGAGCAGTTCTTC.

This sequence joins TRBV18 and TRBJ2-7; 7 nucleotides agree with TRBD1. Germline CDR1 and CDR2: KGHSH and LQKENI. This CDR3 has 14 residues. V lost 1 base, J lost 2 bases, and 2 bases stayed unmatched. CDR3 loop: CASSPLDRPYEQYF. The CDR3 coding sequence is TGTGCCAGCTCACCACTGGACAGGCCCTACGAGCAGTACTTC.

This clone was detected once. The J gene is TRBJ2-5, the V gene TRBV19; D call uncertain. Germline CDR1 is LNHDA and CDR2 is SQIVND (reference sequence). V was pared by 5 bases and J by 5 bases, with 6 bases between. CDR3 length: 11 amino acids. CDR3 residues: CASSGAETQYF. DNA for the CDR3: TGTGCCAGTAGTGGCGCGGAGACCCAGTACTTC. The variable domain in full, with the rest retrieved from reference TRBV19 and TRBJ2-5, is DGGITQSPKYLFRKEGQNVTLSCEQNLNHDAMYWYRQDPGQGLRLIYYSQIVNDFQKGDIAEGYSVSREKKESFPLTVTSAQKNPTAFYLCASSGAETQYFGPGTRLLVL.

The gene calls are TRBV9 and TRBJ2-3, with D unresolved. The V gene lost 3 bases and the J gene lost 3 bases, with 17 bases spanning the gap. This CDR3 is 16 amino acids long. The germline V gene has CDR1 SGDLS and CDR2 YYNGEE. For the CDR3, the DNA is TGTGCCAGCAGCGCGTTAGGAATTATAGGTACAGATACGCAGTATTTT. It translates to CASSALGIIGTDTQYF.

This clone appeared once. The chain couples TRBV28 to TRBJ2-1; D is undetermined. V lost 1 base to trimming and J lost 6 bases, with 13 bases between them. CDR1 is MDHEN, CDR2 SYDVKM, per germline. The CDR3 runs to 15 residues. The CDR3 sequence is CASSLSLQGFNEQFF. CDR3 nucleotides: TGTGCCAGCAGTTTATCCCTCCAAGGATTCAATGAGCAGTTCTTC.